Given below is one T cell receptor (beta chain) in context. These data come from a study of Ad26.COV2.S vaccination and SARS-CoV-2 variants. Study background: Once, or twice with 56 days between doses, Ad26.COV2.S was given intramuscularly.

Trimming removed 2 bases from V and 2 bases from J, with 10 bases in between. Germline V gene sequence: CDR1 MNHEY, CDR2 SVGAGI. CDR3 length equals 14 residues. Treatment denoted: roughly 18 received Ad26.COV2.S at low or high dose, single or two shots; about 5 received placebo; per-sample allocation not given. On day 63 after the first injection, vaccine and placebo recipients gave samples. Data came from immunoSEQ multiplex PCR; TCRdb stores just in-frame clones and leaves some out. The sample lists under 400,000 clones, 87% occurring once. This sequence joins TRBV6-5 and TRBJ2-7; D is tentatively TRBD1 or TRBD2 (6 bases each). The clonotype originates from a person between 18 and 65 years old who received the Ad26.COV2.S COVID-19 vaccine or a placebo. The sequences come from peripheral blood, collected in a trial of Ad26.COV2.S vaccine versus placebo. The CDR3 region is CASSYDGGPYEQYF. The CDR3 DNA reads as TGTGCCAGCAGTTACGATGGGGGGCCCTACGAGCAGTACTTC.